Described below is a single TCR beta chain sequence and its context. The entry originates in a study of blood T cell repertoires in COVID-19. Profiled with immunoSEQ multiplex PCR; TCRdb holds only in-frame clones, not every one. Of some 300,000 clones listed, roughly nine tenths are singletons. CDR3 size: 13 residues. Trimming took 1 base from V and 6 from J, leaving 8 bases between them. The germline V gene encodes CDR1 MGHRA and CDR2 YSYEKL. The sequenced sample was peripheral blood. The TCR was taken from a man between 18 and 29 years old with active or convalescent COVID-19. The gene calls are TRBV4-1 and TRBJ2-3; D gene ambiguous. Here the CDR3 DNA reads TGCGCCAGCAGCCAAGCCTACTGGGATACGCAGTATTTT. Translating gives CASSQAYWDTQYF.